The clone carrying this TCR beta chain was picked up many times. As yet, its antigen is unknown. This sample stems from a study of blood T cells in healthy people across ages. The CDR3 runs 15 residues. Germline V gene sequence: CDR1 SQVTM, CDR2 ANQGSEA. Trimming pared 4 bases from V and 3 bases from J, leaving 19 bases between. Alongside a J-beta primer mix, a sample-barcoded 5' primer served in a second PCR lasting 7 to 11 cycles. A template-switch adaptor that had 12 random nucleotides put a tag on each cDNA molecule. TCRdb analysed the 5' RACE reads with MiXCR anew, one entry per CDR3 protein. The table shows 800,000 to 950,000 distinct CDR3 sequences, with under 35% occurring only once. Points from the study as a whole: Total diversity from one million sequenced T cells was likely underestimated.

These data were also reused for a study on T cells of mothers and their children. Per that paper: Donation came from three healthy Caucasian mothers together with their six children.

The chain links TRBV29-1 to TRBJ2-7; D might be TRBD1 (6 bases). The source of this sequence is a woman between 40 and 50 years old in good health. The sequenced sample was blood. The CDR3 DNA reads TGCAGCGTTGGGGGGCGGTCTTTAAGCGGCTACGAGCAGTACTTC. It yields the protein CSVGGRSLSGYEQYF.